This T cell receptor beta chain derives from a study of beta chain features in type 1 diabetes. The sequenced template was cDNA made from the entire isolated RNA. The method was immunoSEQ multiplex PCR; TCRdb's version includes in-frame clones alone and lacks a portion of them. The sample holds about 180,000 clones, about 13% seen once. This clone was recorded a few times. Between the trimmed V and J ends, which lost 5 bases and 3 bases, there was a span of 11 bases. In germline, CDR1 is MNHNY, CDR2 SVGAGI (reference sequence). The CDR3 loop spans 14 amino acids. The sequence was collected from a woman aged 18-29 years in good health. The chain is built from TRBV6-6 and TRBJ1-5, with a weak D call TRBD1 (6 bases). The specimen was central memory CD4+ T cells from blood. The DNA of the CDR3 is TGTGCCAGCAGTCCTACAGGGCTCAATCAGCCCCAGCATTTT. This translates into CASSPTGLNQPQHF.